This T cell receptor (beta chain) was documented in a study of Ad26.COV2.S vaccination and SARS-CoV-2 variants. Findings and caveats of the study: The TCR-based breadth and depth measures might underestimate overall T cell responses.

The germline gives CDR1 SGHNT, CDR2 YENEEA. The CDR3 loop spans 12 amino acids. V lost 3 bases and J lost 2, with 4 bases in between. This clone was counted a few times. The antigen is unknown. TCRdb's copy holds only in-frame clones and misses some; the assay was immunoSEQ multiplex PCR. The sample has around 370,000 clones; under 95% are singletons. This sample comprised peripheral blood, obtained after recovery from COVID-19. This clonotype originated in a human donor who had recovered from COVID-19. The chain links TRBV11-3 to TRBJ1-1; D ambiguous. The CDR3 region is CASSFGNTEAFF. The DNA for the CDR3 is TGTGCCAGCAGCTTCGGAAACACTGAAGCTTTCTTT.